Detailed here is one TCR beta chain. Its antigen remains unidentified. These data come from a study of cytomegalovirus exposure and HLA in healthy donors. Assay: immunoSEQ multiplex PCR; the TCRdb copy retains only in-frame clones and omits some. The sample has about 65,000 clones; 90% to 95% are singletons. The V gene end was trimmed by 3 bases and the J gene end by 4 bases; junction bases not matched to a gene: 2. Germline V lookup: CDR1 MDHEN, CDR2 SYDVKM. There are 14 residues in the CDR3. Study-level results: Cytomegalovirus-associated status was assigned to about 160 TCR beta chains. The tendency of first-cohort TCR clusters to co-occur in the 120 or so validation repertoires was the finding of a later analysis.

The chain carries TRBV28 and TRBJ1-2; 10 bases are shared with TRBD1. The sample taken for sequencing was PBMCs. The receptor's source is a man between 18 and 35 years old in good health and CMV-seropositive. CDR3 bases: TGTGCCAGCAGTTTCGACAGGGGGCTCTATGGCTACACCTTC. Translating gives CASSFDRGLYGYTF.